This passage covers 27 T cell receptor beta chains from one sample sequenced in a study of T-cell reconstitution after alpha-beta-depleted transplantation in children. TCRbeta library construction was performed incorporating unique molecular identifiers. TCRdb re-analysed the PCR reads in MiXCR, keeping a single row per CDR3 protein. The table has 450,000 to 500,000 distinct CDR3 sequences, around 13% seen once. This sample comprised PBMCs from the stem cell graft donor, obtained from the stem cell graft. Receptor source: a human donor who donated a stem cell graft to a child with combined immunodeficiency.

This clonotype was counted ten times or more. The chain combines TRBV20-1 with TRBJ2-1; 10 positions agree with TRBD2. Germline CDR1 is DFQATT and CDR2 is SNEGSKA (reference sequence). After removal of 5 bases from V and 2 bases from J, the junction contained 3 bases not matched to a gene. CDR3 length: 14 residues. CDR3 DNA sequence: TGCAGTGCTTTAAGCGGGAGGGCCTACAATGAGCAGTTCTTC. Protein: CSALSGRAYNEQFF.

This clonotype was found many times. V is TRBV5-1 and J is TRBJ2-2, with D perhaps matching TRBD2 (6 bases). The CDR3 is 16 residues long. In germline, CDR1 is SGHRS, CDR2 YFSETQ. Between the trimmed V and J ends, which lost 6 bases and 4 bases, there was a span of 19 bases. For the CDR3, the DNA is TGCGCCAGCACCCTAGACGGGGGTCGCGGCACCGGGGAGCTGTTTTTT. Amino acids: CASTLDGGRGTGELFF. The whole variable domain, remainder taken from reference TRBV5-1 and TRBJ2-2, is KAGVTQTPRYLIKTRGQQVTLSCSPISGHRSVSWYQQTPGQGLQFLFEYFSETQRNKGNFPGRFSGRQFSNSRSEMNVSTLELGDSALYLCASTLDGGRGTGELFFGEGSRLTVL.

The chain employs TRBV7-3 and TRBJ2-3, with TRBD2 matching over 8 bases. With V trimmed by 2 bases and J by 3 bases, 16 bases remained unmatched. There are 19 residues in the CDR3. Germline lookup yields CDR1 SGHTA and CDR2 FQGTGA. This chain's CDR3 is CASSLRGGRASGRTDTQYF. The CDR3 DNA follows: TGTGCCAGCAGCTTACGGGGGGGTAGGGCTAGCGGAAGAACAGATACGCAGTATTTT.

This sequence joins TRBV6-1 and TRBJ2-2, with D unresolved. The V and J ends lost 6 bases and 4 bases respectively, with 18 bases between them. Germline assignment: CDR1 MNHNS and CDR2 SASEGT. The CDR3 consists of 16 residues. In DNA form, the CDR3 reads TGTGCCAGCAGACCTTTTTTGGGGTTGAGCACCGGGGAGCTGTTTTTT. It yields the protein CASRPFLGLSTGELFF.

The chain has TRBV23-1 and TRBJ2-7, with 7 bases matching TRBD1. TRBV23-1 has ORF status, its function being uncertain. The CDR3 has 16 residues. The junction had 8 bases not matched to a gene; V was cut back by 2 bases and J by 1 base. CDR3 sequence: CASSQLAGGASYEQYF. CDR3 coding DNA: TGCGCCAGCAGTCAACTCGCAGGGGGAGCATCCTACGAGCAGTACTTC.

This clonotype was seen a handful of times. V is TRBV12-3 or TRBV12-4 and J is TRBJ2-7; TRBD2 matches 14 bases. The CDR3 totals 19 residues. V was clipped by 2 bases and J by 4 bases; unmatched bases: 13. As DNA, the CDR3 is TGTGCCAGCAGTTTAAGTAAACCGGGGACTAGCGGGGGACGGTACGAGCAGTACTTC. Translating gives CASSLSKPGTSGGRYEQYF.

This clonotype was counted a few times. The rearrangement links TRBV7-9 to TRBJ1-2; 12 bases are shared with TRBD1. There are 14 residues in the CDR3. Germline assignment: CDR1 SEHNR and CDR2 FQNEAQ (reference sequence). The ends lost 5 bases at V and 8 bases at J; junction bases unmatched: 6. The CDR3 nucleotides read TGTGCCAGCAGCCAGGGACAGGGGGCAGAGGGCTACACCTTC. The encoded protein is CASSQGQGAEGYTF.

This sequence joins TRBV12-3 or TRBV12-4 and TRBJ2-6, with D maybe TRBD2 (6 bases). V lost 6 bases and J lost 4, with 16 bases in between. This CDR3 is 16 amino acids long. Here the CDR3 reads CASSPGLPSGANVLTF. The DNA for the CDR3 is TGTGCCAGCAGCCCGGGACTCCCCTCGGGGGCCAACGTCCTGACTTTC.

This clonotype was observed a handful of times. This chain connects TRBV2 to TRBJ2-3; 7 nucleotides align to TRBD1. The CDR3 spans 15 residues. Germline values: CDR1 SNHLY, CDR2 FYNNEI. With 6 bases clipped from V and 4 bases from J, the junction kept 10 bases outside the gene matches. The CDR3 region has the DNA TGTGCCAGCAGGCTGGGACAGTTTGACGCAGATACGCAGTATTTT. Residues: CASRLGQFDADTQYF.

This chain connects TRBV5-6 to TRBJ1-5, with D tentatively TRBD1 (6 bases). Trimming stripped 0 bases from V and 0 bases from J, with 16 bases between. The CDR3 covers 18 residues. The germline CDR1 and CDR2 sequences are SGHDT and YYEEEE. For the CDR3, the DNA is TGTGCCAGCAGCTTGGCCTTAGAGGGGGTATATAGCAATCAGCCCCAGCATTTT. Protein sequence: CASSLALEGVYSNQPQHF.

This clonotype was seen many times. V and J are TRBV2 and TRBJ2-2; unclear D gene. The ends were cut back, 6 bases at V and 0 bases at J, with 8 bases in the middle. Germline loops: CDR1 SNHLY, CDR2 FYNNEI. There are 14 residues in the CDR3. The CDR3 region is CASSGTANTGELFF. In DNA form, the CDR3 reads TGTGCCAGCAGCGGTACGGCGAACACCGGGGAGCTGTTTTTT.

The rearrangement links TRBV6-1 to TRBJ2-3, with TRBD2 matching over 11 bases. Germline V gene lookup returns CDR1 MNHNS and CDR2 SASEGT. The CDR3 sequence is 15 residues long. Unmatched junction bases numbered 6, after V lost 6 bases and J lost 4 bases. This CDR3 is CASRDSGRASDTQYF. CDR3 DNA sequence: TGTGCCAGCAGAGATAGCGGGAGGGCCTCAGATACGCAGTATTTT.

This clonotype was recorded at least ten times. This chain uses TRBV20-1 with TRBJ2-1, with 8 bases identical to TRBD1. The CDR3 covers 15 residues. V lost 1 base and J lost 6; bases outside the gene matches: 8. The germline V gene encodes CDR1 DFQATT and CDR2 SNEGSKA (reference sequence). CDR3 coding DNA: TGCAGTGCTAGAGCAAGGCAGGGGGCGGTCAATGAGCAGTTCTTC. Amino acid sequence: CSARARQGAVNEQFF.

This clonotype appeared many times. The V and J genes are TRBV4-2 and TRBJ2-3; D might be TRBD1 or TRBD2, each matching 5 bases. The CDR3 is made up of 15 amino acids. Germline V gene data show CDR1 as LGHNA and CDR2 as YNFKEQ. V was clipped by 0 bases and J by 2 bases, with 9 bases between them. In DNA, the CDR3 is TGTGCCAGCAGCCAAGATGGGGGTTACACAGATACGCAGTATTTT. Protein sequence: CASSQDGGYTDTQYF.

In its sample, this clonotype was seen a few times. The chain carries TRBV12-3 or TRBV12-4 and TRBJ2-3, with TRBD1 matching 7 bases. Trimming removed 5 bases from V and 0 bases from J; junction bases left unmatched: 8. This CDR3 has 16 amino acids. The CDR3 nucleotides read TGTGCCAGCAGTCTGGGACAGTCTCCTAGCACAGATACGCAGTATTTT. Its translation: CASSLGQSPSTDTQYF.

As to this clonotype: One junction end does not reproduce the germline sequence, and a read error may be involved. V gene TRBV13 combines with J gene TRBJ2-3; D is possibly TRBD1 or TRBD2 (6 bases each). Germline CDR1 PRHDT, CDR2 FYEKMQ (reference sequence). The CDR3 is 19 residues long. The CDR3 DNA follows: TGTGCCATCAGCTTGGAGGGCTTCCGGGGGCCCCTCAGCACAGATACGCAGTATTTT. Translating it yields CAISLEGFRGPLSTDTQYF.

The V call is TRBV7-2, the J call TRBJ1-2; D is possibly TRBD1 (5 bases). CDR1 SGHTA and CDR2 FQGNSA come from the germline V gene. V lost 1 base and J lost 4, with 10 bases in between. The CDR3 length is 14 residues. The chain's CDR3 is CASSLGGRSYGYTF. The CDR3 nucleotides are TGTGCCAGCAGCTTAGGGGGCCGCTCCTATGGCTACACCTTC.

This clonotype was found many times. The chain couples TRBV5-7 to TRBJ2-1; D gene ambiguous. TRBV5-7 is noted as an ORF with a role that remains uncertain. The V end was cut by 0 bases, the J end by 4 bases, with 11 bases between. This CDR3 is 15 amino acids long. CDR3: CASSLVGSCYNEQFF. The CDR3 region has the DNA TGTGCCAGCAGCTTGGTTGGGTCGTGTTACAATGAGCAGTTCTTC.

The chain couples TRBV6-2 or TRBV6-3 to TRBJ1-4, with TRBD1 as a possible D gene (5 bases). The CDR3 consists of 16 residues. Trimming took 5 bases from V and 7 from J, leaving 20 bases between them. Looked up from germline, CDR1 is MNHEY and CDR2 is SVGEGT. The CDR3 DNA reads TGTGCCAGCAGTCGCCCGACGGGACTAAGGAGTGAAAAACTGTTTTTT. It translates to CASSRPTGLRSEKLFF.

J is TRBJ1-1 and V is TRBV12-3 or TRBV12-4; D is possibly TRBD1 (5 bases). CDR3 length: 13 amino acids. The V gene lost 6 bases and the J gene lost 0 bases, with 8 bases spanning the gap. In DNA, the CDR3 is TGTGCCAGCAGCTCGGACATGAACACTGAAGCTTTCTTT. This encodes CASSSDMNTEAFF.

This clonotype was counted a few times. The chain has TRBV3-1 and TRBJ2-7; the match to TRBD1 covers 8 bases. The length of the CDR3 is 13 residues. Looked up from germline, CDR1 is LGHDT and CDR2 is YNNKEL (reference sequence). Trimming removed 0 bases from V and 7 bases from J; junction bases left unmatched: 2. The CDR3 sequence: CASSQDRGREQYF. The CDR3 nucleotides are TGTGCCAGCAGCCAAGACAGGGGGCGGGAGCAGTACTTC.

Details on this clonotype: This CDR3 fails to terminate in the conserved phenylalanine or tryptophan, so it likely reflects a read error. V usage is TRBV25-1 and J usage is TRBJ1-6, with D unresolved. The CDR3 sequence is 11 residues long. V lost 6 bases and J lost 14, with 11 bases in between. Germline loops: CDR1 MGHDK, CDR2 SYGVNS. CDR3 residues: CASREGYTLHC. CDR3 DNA sequence: TGTGCCAGCAGGGAAGGGTACACCCTCCACTGT.

In nucleotides, the CDR3 is TGTGCCAGCAGCTTTGGACACCCGAAAGAGACCCAGTACTTC. This codes for CASSFGHPKETQYF. The chain has TRBV11-1 and TRBJ2-5; weak D call: TRBD1 (5 bases). V shed 3 bases and J shed 3 bases, with 11 bases lying between them. The germline gives CDR1 SGHAT, CDR2 FQDESV (reference sequence). The CDR3 runs to 14 residues.

The chain has TRBV7-2 and TRBJ1-5; D possibly corresponds to TRBD1 (5 bases). The CDR3 spans 17 residues. From germline, CDR1 is SGHTA and CDR2 FQGNSA. V was pared by 3 bases and J by 0 bases, with 15 bases between. The CDR3 region is CASSFGLTDYSNQPQHF. In DNA, the CDR3 is TGTGCCAGCAGCTTCGGATTGACAGACTATAGCAATCAGCCCCAGCATTTT.

This clonotype was seen at least ten times. The chain joins TRBV6-5 to TRBJ2-5; D might be TRBD2 (6 bases). Trimming took off 5 bases at V and 2 bases at J, with 12 bases between the two ends. Germline CDR1 is MNHEY and CDR2 is SVGAGI. The CDR3 has 14 residues. The CDR3 sequence: CASSLLAGQETQYF. The CDR3 DNA is TGTGCCAGCAGTCTACTAGCCGGTCAAGAGACCCAGTACTTC.

This clonotype was found a few times. The chain combines TRBV5-1 with TRBJ1-5; 8 nucleotides align to TRBD1. CDR3 size: 18 residues. Trimming took 4 bases from V and 0 from J; bases not matched to a gene: 12. The germline V gene has CDR1 SGHRS and CDR2 YFSETQ. CDR3: CASSTRGDRKSSNQPQHF. The CDR3 coding sequence is TGCGCCAGCAGCACGAGGGGGGACAGGAAGTCTAGCAATCAGCCCCAGCATTTT.

In this sample, this clonotype turned up a few times. This chain links TRBV2 with TRBJ2-1; 10 bases line up with TRBD2. Germline loops: CDR1 SNHLY, CDR2 FYNNEI. With 4 bases clipped from V and 6 bases from J, the junction kept 3 bases outside the gene matches. The CDR3 is 14 amino acids. The CDR3 DNA follows: TGTGCCAGCAGTGGAGAGCGGGAGGGCAATGAGCAGTTCTTC. Translated, it gives CASSGEREGNEQFF.